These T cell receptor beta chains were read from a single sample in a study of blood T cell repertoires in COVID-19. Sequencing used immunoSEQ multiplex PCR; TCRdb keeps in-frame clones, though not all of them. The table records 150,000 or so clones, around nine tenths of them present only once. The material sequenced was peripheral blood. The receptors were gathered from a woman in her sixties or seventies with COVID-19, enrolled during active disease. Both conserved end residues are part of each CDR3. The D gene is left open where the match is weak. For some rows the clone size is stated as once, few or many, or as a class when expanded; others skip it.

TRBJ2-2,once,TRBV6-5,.,CASSYGGGGELFF,TGTGCCAGCAGTTACGGGGGCGGGGGGGAGCTGTTTTTT
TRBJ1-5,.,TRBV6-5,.,CASSSQAHSNQPQHF,TGTGCCAGCAGTTCACAGGCCCATAGCAATCAGCCCCAGCATTTT
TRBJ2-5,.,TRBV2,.,CASSRFSGNGGETQYF,TGTGCCAGCAGTAGGTTTAGCGGAAATGGAGGGGAGACCCAGTACTTC
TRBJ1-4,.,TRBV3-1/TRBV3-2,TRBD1,CASSRLRTTGGANEKLFF,TGTGCCAGCAGCCGCTTACGAACGACAGGGGGCGCTAATGAAAAACTGTTTTTT
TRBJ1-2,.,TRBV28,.,CASSSLAPVLGGGYTF,TGTGCCAGCAGTTCCTTAGCCCCCGTTTTGGGTGGTGGCTACACCTTC
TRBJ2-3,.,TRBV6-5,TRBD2,CASSRAGAGEDTQYF,TGTGCCAGCAGTAGGGCGGGAGCGGGGGAAGATACGCAGTATTTT
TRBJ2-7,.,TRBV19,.,CASSGRTAGAYEQYF,TGTGCCAGTAGTGGACGGACAGCCGGAGCCTACGAGCAGTACTTC
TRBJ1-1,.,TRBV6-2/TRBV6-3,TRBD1,CASSYSDRGAFF,TGTGCCAGCAGTTATTCCGACAGGGGAGCTTTCTTT
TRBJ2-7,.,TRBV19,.,CASSIASVNSYEQYF,TGTGCCAGTAGTATCGCGAGTGTCAACTCCTACGAGCAGTACTTC
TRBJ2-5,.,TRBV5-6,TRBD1,CASSLGTAEKTQYF,TGTGCCAGCAGCCTTGGGACAGCCGAGAAGACCCAGTACTTC
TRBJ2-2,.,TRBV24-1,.,CATSDSGQFNTGELFF,TGTGCCACCAGTGATTCCGGACAGTTCAACACCGGGGAGCTGTTTTTT
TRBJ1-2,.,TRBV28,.,CASSLGHTTYGYTF,TGTGCCAGCAGTTTGGGACACACGACCTATGGCTACACCTTC